This TCR beta chain originates from a study of blood T cell repertoires in COVID-19 (TCRdb year 2020). About the study as a whole: Samples covering the acute and convalescent phases of COVID-19 were provided by collaborators in the United States, Italy and Spain. The prospective study material was composed of cDNA or gDNA derived from T cells, B-cell-depleted T cells, or PBMCs. Deeply sampled blood TCRbeta repertoires from subjects exposed to, actively infected with, or recovered from COVID-19 were included in the dataset. The repertoires were made available in a free public database intended to serve as a resource for research on the immune response to SARS-CoV-2. The samples were drawn from two sources: the first 160 participants of the ongoing ImmuneRACE study, and over 1,000 subjects contributed by 6 global collaborators. A de-identified subject ID, COVID-19 status, age in years and sex were almost always included in the sample metadata. HLA class I and class II types, where available, came from metadata supplied by the sample provider rather than from assay-based typing. Overall study outcomes, separate from this receptor: The quantity of clinical and demographic metadata differed by source and by participant and was supplied without curation.

In the case of this clone: Its cognate antigen has yet to be identified. Base qualities are missing; no much larger clone stands one base away.

At the junction V is shortened by 0 bases and J by 4 bases; bases outside the gene matches: 1. The germline V gene (reference sequence) specifies SGHKS as CDR1 and YYEKEE as CDR2. The CDR3, from cysteine to phenylalanine, totals 15 residues. The CDR3 DNA has 45 bases and is translated from base 1. The immunoSEQ Assay, a bias-controlled multiplex PCR, was used to amplify TCRbeta CDR3 regions from genomic DNA. Under the source paper's analysis protocol: The number of nucleated cells in each sample was estimated by amplification of reference gene primers within the assay. Sequence reads were collapsed and filtered to measure the absolute abundance of every unique TCRbeta CDR3 rearrangement. Productive Simpson clonality was computed per sample as the square root of Simpson's diversity index over productive rearrangements. The source is immuneACCESS, and TCRdb retained only in-frame sequences with V and J called. Part of the clones is not carried over; for the studies checked, unresolved V genes explain less than half of this, and the remainder is unexplained. The V and J calls and clone size are taken from that table; D and trimming were inferred from the DNA. The sample table holds 300,000 to 350,000 clones, of which roughly 90% were seen once. Of the sample, roughly 3.9% is held by the ten largest clones.

Participants in the prospective study were enrolled through a virtual design, were aged about 18 to 90 years, and lived in under 25 United States geographic areas. Cohort assignment in the prospective study relied on participant-reported clinical history from a screening survey and a study questionnaire. A participant counted as exposed if, within 2 weeks of entering the study, that participant had been in contact with someone who had a PCR-confirmed or clinician-diagnosed COVID-19 case. Each participant in the prospective study had whole blood, serum and a nasopharyngeal or oropharyngeal swab collected by mobile phlebotomists. Prospective study participants could optionally give additional blood draws and questionnaires over an approximately two-month period. Prospective study blood samples were shipped either frozen or at room temperature before DNA extraction.

The receptor chain draws on TRBV5-5 and TRBJ1-4; TRBD1 matches 9 bases in the middle. The TCR sequence derives from a woman under 40 who had been exposed to COVID-19. Sequencing input: PBMCs or T cells enriched from blood (not recorded which). The DNA sequence follows: TGTGCCAGCAGCTTGGGGACAGGGGATAATGAAAAACTGTTTTTT. Its protein is CASSLGTGDNEKLFF.